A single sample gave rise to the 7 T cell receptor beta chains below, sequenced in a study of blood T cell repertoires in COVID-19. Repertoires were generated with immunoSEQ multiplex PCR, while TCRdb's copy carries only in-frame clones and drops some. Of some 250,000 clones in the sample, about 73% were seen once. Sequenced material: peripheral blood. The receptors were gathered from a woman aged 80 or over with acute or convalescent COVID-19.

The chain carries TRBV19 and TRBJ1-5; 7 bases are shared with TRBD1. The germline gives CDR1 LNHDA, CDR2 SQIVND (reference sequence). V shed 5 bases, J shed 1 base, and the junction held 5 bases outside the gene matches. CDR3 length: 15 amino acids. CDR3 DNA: TGTGCCAGTAGTTCGACAGGGAGAAGCAATCAGCCCCAGCATTTT. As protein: CASSSTGRSNQPQHF.

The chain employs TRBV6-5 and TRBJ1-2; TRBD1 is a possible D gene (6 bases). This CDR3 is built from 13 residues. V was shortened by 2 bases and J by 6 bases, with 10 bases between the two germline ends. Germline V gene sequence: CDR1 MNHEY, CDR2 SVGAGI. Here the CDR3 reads CASSYLQGNGYTF. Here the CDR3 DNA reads TGTGCCAGCAGTTACCTACAGGGAAATGGCTACACCTTC.

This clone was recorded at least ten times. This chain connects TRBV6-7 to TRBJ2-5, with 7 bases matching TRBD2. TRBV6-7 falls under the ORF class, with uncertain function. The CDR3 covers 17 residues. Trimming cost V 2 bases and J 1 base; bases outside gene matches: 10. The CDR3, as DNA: TGTGCCAGCAGTTACCTGGGCGCCCTAGCGGCCCAAGAGACCCAGTACTTC. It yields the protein CASSYLGALAAQETQYF.

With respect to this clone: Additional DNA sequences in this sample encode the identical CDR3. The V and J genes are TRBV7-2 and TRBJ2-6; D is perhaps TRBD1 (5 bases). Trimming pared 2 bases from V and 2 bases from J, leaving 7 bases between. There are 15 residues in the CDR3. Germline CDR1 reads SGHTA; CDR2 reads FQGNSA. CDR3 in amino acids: CASSLQGAGANVLTF. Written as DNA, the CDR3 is TGTGCCAGCAGCTTACAAGGGGCTGGGGCCAACGTCCTGACTTTC.

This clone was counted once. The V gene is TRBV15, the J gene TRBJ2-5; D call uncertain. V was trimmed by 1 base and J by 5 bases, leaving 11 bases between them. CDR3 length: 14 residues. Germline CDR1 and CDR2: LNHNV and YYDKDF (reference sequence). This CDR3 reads CATSRGGDYETQYF. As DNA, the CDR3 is TGTGCCACCAGCAGAGGCGGCGATTACGAGACCCAGTACTTC.

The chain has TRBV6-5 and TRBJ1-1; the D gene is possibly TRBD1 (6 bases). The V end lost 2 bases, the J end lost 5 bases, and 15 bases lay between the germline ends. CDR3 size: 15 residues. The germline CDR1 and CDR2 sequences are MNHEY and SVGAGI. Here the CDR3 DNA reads TGTGCCAGCAGTTACCCGGGGGGCAGTGGAACTGAAGCTTTCTTT. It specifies CASSYPGGSGTEAFF.

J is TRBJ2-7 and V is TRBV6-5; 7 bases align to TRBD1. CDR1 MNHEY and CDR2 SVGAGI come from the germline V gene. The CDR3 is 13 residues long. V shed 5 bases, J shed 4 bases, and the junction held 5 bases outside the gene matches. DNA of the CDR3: TGTGCCAGCAGTCGACAGGGAAATTACGAGCAGTACTTC. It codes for CASSRQGNYEQYF.